Listed below are T cell receptor beta chains from one sample, sequenced in a study of CD4 and CD8 cells across lung adenocarcinoma regions. MiXCR, run by TCRdb on the PCR reads, gives a single entry per CDR3 protein. The sample has some 11,000 distinct CDR3 sequences; 59% are singletons. The sequenced material came from CD8+ T cells from the margin of a lung tumor. Receptor source: a male donor with lung adenocarcinoma. The CD4 and CD8 labels of this study may be unreliable. CDR3s include the opening cysteine and the closing phenylalanine or tryptophan. Each record gives: CDR3 protein, V gene, J gene, CDR3 length.

cdr3_aa: CASSEARTSLLYQETQYF
v_call: TRBV6-1
j_call: TRBJ2-5
cdr3_length: 18

cdr3_aa: CASSVEGFDEQFF
v_call: TRBV6-4
j_call: TRBJ2-1
cdr3_length: 13

cdr3_aa: CASSSLPGNNEQFF
v_call: TRBV6-1
j_call: TRBJ2-1
cdr3_length: 14

cdr3_aa: CASSLASVNEQFF
v_call: TRBV7-2
j_call: TRBJ2-1
cdr3_length: 13

cdr3_aa: CASSLAVAGAGELFF
v_call: TRBV5-1
j_call: TRBJ2-2
cdr3_length: 15

cdr3_aa: CASSPGTTDTQYF
v_call: TRBV11-2
j_call: TRBJ2-3
cdr3_length: 13

cdr3_aa: CASSVVGDNEQFF
v_call: TRBV6-1
j_call: TRBJ2-1
cdr3_length: 13

cdr3_aa: CARGHVGLAADTQYF
v_call: TRBV6-1
j_call: TRBJ2-3
cdr3_length: 15

cdr3_aa: CASSSQTGAGNTIYF
v_call: TRBV6-5
j_call: TRBJ1-3
cdr3_length: 15

cdr3_aa: CASSNWADTQYF
v_call: TRBV6-5
j_call: TRBJ2-3
cdr3_length: 12

cdr3_aa: CASGEAGGGDQDTQYF
v_call: TRBV6-1
j_call: TRBJ2-3
cdr3_length: 16

cdr3_aa: CASRLNGGLAADTQYF
v_call: TRBV27
j_call: .
cdr3_length: 16

cdr3_aa: CASSRDRVDNEQFF
v_call: TRBV7-2
j_call: TRBJ2-1
cdr3_length: 14

cdr3_aa: CASRQGTSGSGEQYF
v_call: TRBV10-2
j_call: TRBJ2-5
cdr3_length: 15

cdr3_aa: CASSRFTKGGETQYF
v_call: TRBV4-1
j_call: TRBJ2-5
cdr3_length: 15

cdr3_aa: CACKGGGEGSKETQYF
v_call: TRBV6-1
j_call: .
cdr3_length: 16

cdr3_aa: CASSNSGARLNYGYTF
v_call: TRBV6-5
j_call: TRBJ1-2
cdr3_length: 16

cdr3_aa: CASSQGDDYEQYF
v_call: TRBV4-2
j_call: .
cdr3_length: 13

cdr3_aa: CASSEGLPAPYEQYF
v_call: TRBV7-2
j_call: TRBJ2-7
cdr3_length: 15

cdr3_aa: CASSWLGGGAVEQFF
v_call: TRBV6-5
j_call: TRBJ2-1
cdr3_length: 15

cdr3_aa: CASRVLARGYNEQFF
v_call: TRBV6-1
j_call: TRBJ2-1
cdr3_length: 15

cdr3_aa: CASRTSGGYETQYF
v_call: TRBV6-1
j_call: .
cdr3_length: 14

cdr3_aa: CASSSRTDPPRETQYF
v_call: TRBV6-5
j_call: TRBJ2-5
cdr3_length: 16

cdr3_aa: CASSLFPASSASSYNEQFF
v_call: TRBV7-2
j_call: TRBJ2-1
cdr3_length: 19

cdr3_aa: CASSRQMNTEAFF
v_call: TRBV10-2
j_call: TRBJ1-1
cdr3_length: 13

cdr3_aa: CASSQGIAGRPTETQYF
v_call: TRBV4-1
j_call: TRBJ2-5
cdr3_length: 17